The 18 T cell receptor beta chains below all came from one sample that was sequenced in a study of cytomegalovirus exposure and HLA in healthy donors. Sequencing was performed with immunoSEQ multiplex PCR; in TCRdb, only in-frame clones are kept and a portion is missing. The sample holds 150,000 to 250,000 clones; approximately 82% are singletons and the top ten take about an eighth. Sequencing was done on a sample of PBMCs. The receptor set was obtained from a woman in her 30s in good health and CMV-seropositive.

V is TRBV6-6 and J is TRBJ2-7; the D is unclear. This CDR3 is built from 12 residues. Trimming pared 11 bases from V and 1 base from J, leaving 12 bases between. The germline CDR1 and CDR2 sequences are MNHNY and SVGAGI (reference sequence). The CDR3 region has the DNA TGTGCCCCCAGTCCATCGTCCTACGAGCAGTACTTC. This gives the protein CAPSPSSYEQYF.

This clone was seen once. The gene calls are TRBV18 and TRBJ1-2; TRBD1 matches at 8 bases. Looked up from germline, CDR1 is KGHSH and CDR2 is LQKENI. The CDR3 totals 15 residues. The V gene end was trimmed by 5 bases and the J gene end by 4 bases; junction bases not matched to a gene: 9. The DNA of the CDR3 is TGTGCCAGCTCAAACTCGGGCCAGGGGGCCTATGGCTACACCTTC. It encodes CASSNSGQGAYGYTF.

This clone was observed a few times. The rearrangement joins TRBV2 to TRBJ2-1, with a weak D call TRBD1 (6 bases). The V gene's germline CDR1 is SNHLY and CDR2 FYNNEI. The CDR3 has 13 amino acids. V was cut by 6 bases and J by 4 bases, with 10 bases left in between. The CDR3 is CASREDSYNEQFF. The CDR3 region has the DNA TGTGCCAGCAGGGAGGACAGTTACAATGAGCAGTTCTTC.

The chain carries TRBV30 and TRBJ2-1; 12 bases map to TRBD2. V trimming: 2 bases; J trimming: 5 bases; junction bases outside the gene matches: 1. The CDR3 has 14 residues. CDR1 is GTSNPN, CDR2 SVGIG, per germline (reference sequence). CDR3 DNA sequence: TGTGCCTGGAGTTGGACTAGCGGGAACAATGAGCAGTTCTTC. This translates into CAWSWTSGNNEQFF.

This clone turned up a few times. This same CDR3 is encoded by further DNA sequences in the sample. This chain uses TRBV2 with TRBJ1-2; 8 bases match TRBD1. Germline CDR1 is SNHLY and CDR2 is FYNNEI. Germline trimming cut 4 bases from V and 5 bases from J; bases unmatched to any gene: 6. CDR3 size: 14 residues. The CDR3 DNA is TGTGCCAGCAGTGTAGGGCAGGGGGCTTATGGCTACACCTTC. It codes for CASSVGQGAYGYTF.

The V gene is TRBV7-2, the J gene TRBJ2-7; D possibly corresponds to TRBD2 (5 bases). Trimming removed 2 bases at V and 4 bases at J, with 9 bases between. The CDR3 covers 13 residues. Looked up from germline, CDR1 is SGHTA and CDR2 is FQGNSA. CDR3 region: CASSLPSRYEQYF. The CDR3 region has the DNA TGTGCCAGCAGCTTACCTAGCAGGTACGAGCAGTACTTC. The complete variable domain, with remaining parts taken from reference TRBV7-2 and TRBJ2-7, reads GAGVSQSPSNKVTEKGKDVELRCDPISGHTALYWYRQSLGQGLEFLIYFQGNSAPDKSGLPSDRFSAERTGGSVSTLTIQRTQQEDSAVYLCASSLPSRYEQYFGPGTRLTVT.

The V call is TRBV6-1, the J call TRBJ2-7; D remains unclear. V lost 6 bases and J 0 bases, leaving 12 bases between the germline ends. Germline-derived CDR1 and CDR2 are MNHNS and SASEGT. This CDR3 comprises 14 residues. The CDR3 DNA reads TGTGCCAGCAGGTCGACGGAGAGCTCCTACGAGCAGTACTTC. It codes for CASRSTESSYEQYF.

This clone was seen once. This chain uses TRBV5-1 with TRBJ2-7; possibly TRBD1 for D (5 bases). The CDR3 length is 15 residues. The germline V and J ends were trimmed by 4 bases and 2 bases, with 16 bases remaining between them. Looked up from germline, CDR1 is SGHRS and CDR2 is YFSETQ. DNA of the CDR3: TGCGCCAGCAGCGCCAGGGAATTGGGGCCCTACGAGCAGTACTTC. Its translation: CASSARELGPYEQYF.

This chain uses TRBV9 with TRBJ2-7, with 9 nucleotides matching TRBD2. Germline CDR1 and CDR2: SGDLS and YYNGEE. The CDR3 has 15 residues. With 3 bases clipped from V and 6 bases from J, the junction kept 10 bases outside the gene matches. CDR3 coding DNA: TGTGCCAGCAGCGCGGATCCGGGACTAGCAGGCGAGCAGTACTTC. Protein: CASSADPGLAGEQYF.

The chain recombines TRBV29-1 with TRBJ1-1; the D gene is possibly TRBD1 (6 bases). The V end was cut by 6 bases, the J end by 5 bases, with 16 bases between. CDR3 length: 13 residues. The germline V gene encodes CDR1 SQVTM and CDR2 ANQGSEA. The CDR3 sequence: CSVGRGVKTEAFF. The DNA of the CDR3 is TGCAGCGTGGGGAGGGGGGTAAAAACTGAAGCTTTCTTT.

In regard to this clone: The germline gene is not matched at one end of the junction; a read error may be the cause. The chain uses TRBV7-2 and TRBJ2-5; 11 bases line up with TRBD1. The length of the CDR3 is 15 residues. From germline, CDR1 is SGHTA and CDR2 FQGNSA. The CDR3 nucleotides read TGTGCCAGCAGCATAGCCGGGACAGGGGGGGAGACCCAGTACTTC. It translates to CASSIAGTGGETQYF.

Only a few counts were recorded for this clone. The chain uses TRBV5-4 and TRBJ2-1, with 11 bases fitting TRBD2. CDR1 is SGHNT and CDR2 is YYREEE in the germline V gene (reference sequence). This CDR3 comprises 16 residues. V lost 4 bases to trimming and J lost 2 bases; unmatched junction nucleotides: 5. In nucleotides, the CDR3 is TGTGCCAGCAGCACGGGACTAGCGGCAACCTACAATGAGCAGTTCTTC. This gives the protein CASSTGLAATYNEQFF.

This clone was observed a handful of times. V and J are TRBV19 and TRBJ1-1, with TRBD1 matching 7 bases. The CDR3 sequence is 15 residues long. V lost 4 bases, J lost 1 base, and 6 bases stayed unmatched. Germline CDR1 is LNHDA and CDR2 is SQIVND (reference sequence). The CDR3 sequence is CASSRGTERNTEAFF. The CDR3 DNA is TGTGCCAGTAGTAGGGGGACAGAAAGGAACACTGAAGCTTTCTTT.

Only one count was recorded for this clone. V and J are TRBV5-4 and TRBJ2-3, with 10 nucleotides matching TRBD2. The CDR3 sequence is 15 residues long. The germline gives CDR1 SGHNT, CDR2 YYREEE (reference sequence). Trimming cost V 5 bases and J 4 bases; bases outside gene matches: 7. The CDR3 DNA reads TGTGCCAGCAGACACCTAGCGGGAGATGCAGATACGCAGTATTTT. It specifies CASRHLAGDADTQYF.

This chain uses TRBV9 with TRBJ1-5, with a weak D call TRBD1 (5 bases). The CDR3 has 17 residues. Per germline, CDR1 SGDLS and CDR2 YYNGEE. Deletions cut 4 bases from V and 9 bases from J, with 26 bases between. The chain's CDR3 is CASSSQARASQGGPQHF. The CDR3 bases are TGTGCCAGCAGCTCCCAAGCCCGGGCCTCCCAGGGAGGGCCCCAGCATTTT.

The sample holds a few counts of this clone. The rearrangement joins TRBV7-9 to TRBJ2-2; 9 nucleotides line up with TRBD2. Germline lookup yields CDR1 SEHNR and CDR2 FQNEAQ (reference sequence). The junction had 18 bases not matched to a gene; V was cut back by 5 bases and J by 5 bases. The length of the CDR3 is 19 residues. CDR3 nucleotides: TGTGCCAGCAGCCCTGTCGGAGTAGCGGGAGTTTCAGGAACCGGGGAGCTGTTTTTT. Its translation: CASSPVGVAGVSGTGELFF.

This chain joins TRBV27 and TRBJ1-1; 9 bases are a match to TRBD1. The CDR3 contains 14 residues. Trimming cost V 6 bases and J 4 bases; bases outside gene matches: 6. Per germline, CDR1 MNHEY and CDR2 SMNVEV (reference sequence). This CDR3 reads CASSRQGEGTEAFF. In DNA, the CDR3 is TGTGCCAGCAGCCGACAGGGGGAAGGCACTGAAGCTTTCTTT.

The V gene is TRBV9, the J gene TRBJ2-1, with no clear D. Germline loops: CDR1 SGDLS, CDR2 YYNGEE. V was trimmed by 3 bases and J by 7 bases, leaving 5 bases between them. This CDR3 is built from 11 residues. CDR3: CASSAGNEQFF. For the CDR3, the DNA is TGTGCCAGCAGCGCGGGTAATGAGCAGTTCTTC.